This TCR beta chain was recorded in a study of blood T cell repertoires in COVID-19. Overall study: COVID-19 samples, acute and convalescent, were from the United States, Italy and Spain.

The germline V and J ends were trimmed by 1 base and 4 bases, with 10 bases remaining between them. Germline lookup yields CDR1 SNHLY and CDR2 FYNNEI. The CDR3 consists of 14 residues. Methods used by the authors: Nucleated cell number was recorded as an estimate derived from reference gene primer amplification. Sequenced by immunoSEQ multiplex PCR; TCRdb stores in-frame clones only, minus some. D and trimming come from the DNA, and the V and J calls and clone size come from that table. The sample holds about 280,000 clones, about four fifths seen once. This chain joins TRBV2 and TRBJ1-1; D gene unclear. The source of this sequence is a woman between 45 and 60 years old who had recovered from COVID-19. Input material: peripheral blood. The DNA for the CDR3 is TGTGCCAGCAGTGAAGGGGGTCGGGGCACTGAAGCTTTCTTT. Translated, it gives CASSEGGRGTEAFF.